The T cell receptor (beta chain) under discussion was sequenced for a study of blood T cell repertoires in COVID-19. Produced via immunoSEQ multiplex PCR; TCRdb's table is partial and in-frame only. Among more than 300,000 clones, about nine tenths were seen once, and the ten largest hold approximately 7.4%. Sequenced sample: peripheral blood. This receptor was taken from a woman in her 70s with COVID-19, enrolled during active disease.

CDR3 amino acids: CASSIDQDYPNTEAFF. DNA for the CDR3: TGTGCCAGTAGTATAGATCAGGATTACCCGAACACTGAAGCTTTCTTT. The gene calls are TRBV19 and TRBJ1-1; D call uncertain. CDR3 length: 16 amino acids. Germline V lookup: CDR1 LNHDA, CDR2 SQIVND (reference sequence). Trimming removed 0 bases at V and 1 base at J, with 12 bases between.